This is a list of T cell receptor beta chains from one sample in a study of T cell responses to AZD1222 COVID-19 vaccine. TCRdb's copy holds only in-frame clones and misses some; the assay was immunoSEQ multiplex PCR. The sample lists about 140,000 clones, 85% to 95% occurring once. Source: peripheral blood, taken on day 0 of AZD1222 vaccination. Source of these receptors: an adult in good health. Both conserved end residues are part of each CDR3. Clone size is not always given. Where it is, it says once, few, many or a class for expanded clones.

NA	TRBV4-3	TRBJ2-7	13	CASSRSLSYEQYF
NA	TRBV5-1	TRBJ1-1	14	CASSLSQGETEAFF
once	TRBV5-4	TRBJ2-3	15	CASSFGRPFTDTQYF
NA	TRBV3-1/TRBV3-2	TRBJ2-6	17	CASSQVGKLSGANVLTF
NA	TRBV18	TRBJ1-5	13	CASSPVGHQPQHF
NA	TRBV19	TRBJ2-2	13	CASTHRDTGELFF
NA	TRBV3-1/TRBV3-2	TRBJ2-1	17	CASSGGTSGRASNEQFF
NA	TRBV7-9	TRBJ1-5	18	CASSPGGQVGLSNQPQHF
NA	TRBV30	TRBJ2-1	15	CAWSPTTSGYNEQFF
NA	TRBV10-3	TRBJ1-5	14	CAISPTGANQPQHF
NA	TRBV4-3	TRBJ2-5	15	CASSQDYRAQETQYF